Sequencing of this TCR beta chain was carried out in a study of beta chain features in type 1 diabetes. Whole-study context: Examination covered some 99,000,000 sorted cells spanning all samples.

What was sequenced were expressed TCRB transcripts, since all of the isolated RNA had been reverse transcribed. Approximately 3.6 million reads were obtained on average from naive, central memory and regulatory T cell samples. TCRdb's copy holds only in-frame clones and misses some; the assay was immunoSEQ multiplex PCR. Seen here are 150,000 or so clones, about a tenth observed once, and the top ten hold roughly 0.74%. Study-wide results and caveats: Type 1 diabetes patients had VDJ junctions that carried fewer insertions and more deletions.

Points on this clone: Its antigen is as yet unknown.

The CDR3 totals 15 residues. V gave up 5 bases and J gave up 8 bases; unmatched junction bases: 10. Germline lookup yields CDR1 SGHTA and CDR2 FQGNSA. Sorting that relied on CD45RO/CCR7/CD25/CD127/CD95/CD27 yielded CD4+ naive, central memory, regulatory and stem cell-like memory cells. The receptor's source is a man between 18 and 35 years old in good health. This chain connects TRBV7-2 to TRBJ2-1; TRBD1 matches at 9 bases. Sequenced input: central memory CD4+ T cells from blood. CDR3 coding DNA: TGTGCCAGCAGCCCCAAGGACAGGGGAGTCCATGAGCAGTTCTTC. Translating it yields CASSPKDRGVHEQFF.